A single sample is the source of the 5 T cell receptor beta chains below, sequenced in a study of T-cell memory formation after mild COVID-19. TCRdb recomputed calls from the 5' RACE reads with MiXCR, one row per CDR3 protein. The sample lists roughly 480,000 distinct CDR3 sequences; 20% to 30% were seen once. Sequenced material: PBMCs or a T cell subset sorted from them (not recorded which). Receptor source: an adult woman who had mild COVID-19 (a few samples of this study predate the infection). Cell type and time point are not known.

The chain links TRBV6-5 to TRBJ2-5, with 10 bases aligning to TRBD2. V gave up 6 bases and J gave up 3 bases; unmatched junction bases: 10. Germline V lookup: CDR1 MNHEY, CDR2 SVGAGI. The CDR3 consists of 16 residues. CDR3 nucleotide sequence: TGTGCCAGCAGGAGATGGGCTAGCGGGGGAGAAGAGACCCAGTACTTC. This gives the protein CASRRWASGGEETQYF.

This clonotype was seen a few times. The CDR3 reads CASRRGATDTQYF. DNA of the CDR3: TGTGCCAGCCGGAGGGGTGCAACAGATACGCAGTATTTT. The V call is TRBV6-5, the J call TRBJ2-3; maybe TRBD2 (6 bases). CDR3 size: 13 residues. Trimming removed 8 bases from V and 3 bases from J, with 12 bases in between. Germline CDR1 reads MNHEY; CDR2 reads SVGAGI.

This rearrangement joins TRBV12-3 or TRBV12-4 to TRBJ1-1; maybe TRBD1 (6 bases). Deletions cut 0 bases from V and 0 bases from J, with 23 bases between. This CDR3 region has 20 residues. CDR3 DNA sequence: TGTGCCAGCAGTTTAGCGACTGGTTGGCAGGGGAGGTTTATGAACACTGAAGCTTTCTTT. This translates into CASSLATGWQGRFMNTEAFF.

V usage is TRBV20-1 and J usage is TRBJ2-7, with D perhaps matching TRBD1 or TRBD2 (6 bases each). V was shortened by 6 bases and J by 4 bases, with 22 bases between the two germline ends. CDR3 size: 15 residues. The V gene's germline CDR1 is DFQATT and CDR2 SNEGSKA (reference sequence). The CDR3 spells CSAERRGSSSYEQYF. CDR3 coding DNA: TGCAGTGCAGAGAGGAGGGGGAGCAGCTCGTACGAGCAGTACTTC.

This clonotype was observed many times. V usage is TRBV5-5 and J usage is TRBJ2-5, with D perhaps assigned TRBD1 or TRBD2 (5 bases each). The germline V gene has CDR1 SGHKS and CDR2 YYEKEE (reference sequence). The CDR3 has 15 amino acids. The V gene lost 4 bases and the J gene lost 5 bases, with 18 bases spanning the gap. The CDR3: CASSVVGGGDETQYF. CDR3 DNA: TGTGCCAGCAGCGTGGTTGGGGGTGGTGATGAGACCCAGTACTTC.